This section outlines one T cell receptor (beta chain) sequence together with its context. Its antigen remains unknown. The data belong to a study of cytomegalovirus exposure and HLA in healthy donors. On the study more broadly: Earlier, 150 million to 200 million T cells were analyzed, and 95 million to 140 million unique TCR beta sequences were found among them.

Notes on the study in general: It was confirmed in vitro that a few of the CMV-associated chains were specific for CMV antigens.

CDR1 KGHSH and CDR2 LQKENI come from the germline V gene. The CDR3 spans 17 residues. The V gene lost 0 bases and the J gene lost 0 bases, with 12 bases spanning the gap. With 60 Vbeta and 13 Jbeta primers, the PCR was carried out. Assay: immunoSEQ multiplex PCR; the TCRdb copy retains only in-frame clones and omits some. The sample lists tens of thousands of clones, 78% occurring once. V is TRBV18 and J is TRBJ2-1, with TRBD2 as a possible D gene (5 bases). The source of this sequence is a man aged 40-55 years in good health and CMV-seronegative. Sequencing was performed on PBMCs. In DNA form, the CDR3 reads TGTGCCAGCTCACCACCCCCTCGGGATCTCTCCTACAATGAGCAGTTCTTC. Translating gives CASSPPPRDLSYNEQFF.